This T cell receptor (beta chain) was sequenced in a study of CD8 T cells in Susac syndrome. Study conclusions and caveats: Detection of Susac-specific public clones gave approximately 16 in total CD8+ repertoires and about five in CD8+ TEMRA repertoires. Among active patients and in TEMRA cells, CD8+ clonal expansion in Susac reached its peak.

When the RNA was reverse transcribed, random hexamers were used with an input of roughly 0.5 to 1 ug. From the immunoSEQ multiplex PCR reads, TCRdb called clonotypes with MiXCR, one entry per CDR3 protein. The top ten clones hold 0.28% of a sample with some 110,000 distinct CDR3 sequences, roughly 94% of them seen once. Negative isolation was applied to CD8+ and CD4+ T cells, and FACS enrichment was applied to TEMRA cells. Of note for this clonotype: What it binds is not known.

The CDR3 extends over 12 amino acids. The germline CDR1 and CDR2 sequences are SGHTS and YDEGEE. The V end was cut by 6 bases, the J end by 4 bases, with 11 bases between. This sequence joins TRBV5-8 and TRBJ2-7, with D maybe TRBD2 (6 bases). The sequenced sample consisted of CD8+ T cells from PBMCs. The receptor's source is a human donor with Susac syndrome. The chain's CDR3 is CASITGGYEQYF. Here the CDR3 DNA reads TGTGCCAGCATCACCGGGGGTTACGAGCAGTACTTC.